The clone carrying this T cell receptor beta chain was counted at least ten times. Its cognate antigen is unknown. V lost 6 bases, J lost 5 bases, and 14 bases stayed unmatched. Germline-derived CDR1 and CDR2 are MDHEN and SYDVKM. CDR3 length: 16 residues. The time point is: persistent/refractory GD, antithyroid drugs over 5 years with positive TRAb. Following extraction of RNA from PBMCs, that RNA was used to make the TCR library. This record belongs to a study of regulatory T cells in long-lasting Graves disease. Regarding the study as a whole: TCR diversity was lower in persistent Graves' patients (versus newly diagnosed ones).

Relying on iRepertoire HTBI primers and Arm-PCR of CDR3 regions, the team built TCR beta libraries. A single record per CDR3 protein comes from TCRdb applying MiXCR to the multiplex PCR reads. The sample holds about 400,000 distinct CDR3 sequences; 20% to 25% are singletons and the top ten take about 20%. This TCR was recovered from a female donor with Graves disease. Sequences were derived from peripheral blood mononuclear cells (PBMCs), sampled when the disease was refractory, from a patient treated with antithyroid drugs. V usage is TRBV28 and J usage is TRBJ1-2, with 8 positions matching TRBD1. The CDR3 loop is CASRPGQASRKYGYTF. The CDR3 coding sequence is TGTGCCAGCAGACCGGGACAGGCCAGCCGCAAATATGGCTACACCTTC.